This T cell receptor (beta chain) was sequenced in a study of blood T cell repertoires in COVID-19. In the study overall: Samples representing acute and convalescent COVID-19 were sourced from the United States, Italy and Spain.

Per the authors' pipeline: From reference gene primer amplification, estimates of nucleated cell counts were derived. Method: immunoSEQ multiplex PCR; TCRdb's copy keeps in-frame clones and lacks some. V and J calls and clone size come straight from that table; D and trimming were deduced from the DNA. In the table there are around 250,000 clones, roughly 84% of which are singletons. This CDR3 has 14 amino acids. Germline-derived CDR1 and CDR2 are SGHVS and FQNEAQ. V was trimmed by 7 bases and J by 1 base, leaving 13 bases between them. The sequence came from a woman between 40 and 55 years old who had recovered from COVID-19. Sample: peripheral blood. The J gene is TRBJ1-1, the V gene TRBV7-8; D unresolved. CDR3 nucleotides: TGTGCCAGCACCCCAACGGGGAAGAACACTGAAGCTTTCTTT. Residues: CASTPTGKNTEAFF.